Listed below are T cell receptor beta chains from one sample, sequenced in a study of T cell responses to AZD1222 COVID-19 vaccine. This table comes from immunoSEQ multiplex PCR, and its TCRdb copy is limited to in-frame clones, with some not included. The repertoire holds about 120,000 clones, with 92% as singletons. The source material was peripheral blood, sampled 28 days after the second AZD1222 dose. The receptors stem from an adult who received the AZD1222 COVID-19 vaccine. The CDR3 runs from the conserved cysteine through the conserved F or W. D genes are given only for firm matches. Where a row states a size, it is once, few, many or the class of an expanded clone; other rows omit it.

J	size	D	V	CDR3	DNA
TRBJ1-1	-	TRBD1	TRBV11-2	CASSQRGGNKSSEAFF	TGTGCCAGCAGCCAAAGAGGGGGCAATAAGAGCTCTGAAGCTTTCTTT
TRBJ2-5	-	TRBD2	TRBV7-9	CASSPLAGALTQETQYF	TGTGCCAGCAGCCCATTAGCGGGAGCTCTCACACAAGAGACCCAGTACTTC
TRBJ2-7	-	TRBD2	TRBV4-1	CASSPPEAEGASGNSYEQYF	TGCGCCAGCAGCCCCCCCGAAGCCGAGGGGGCTAGCGGGAACTCCTACGAGCAGTACTTC
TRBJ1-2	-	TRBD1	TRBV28	CASSLGDSWYGYTF	TGTGCCAGCAGTTTAGGGGACAGTTGGTATGGCTACACCTTC
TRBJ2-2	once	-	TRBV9	CASSARDGRSGELFF	TGTGCCAGCAGCGCCCGGGACGGCCGGTCCGGGGAGCTGTTTTTT
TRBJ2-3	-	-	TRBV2	CASSEWSDTQYF	TGTGCCAGCAGTGAATGGTCAGATACGCAGTATTTT
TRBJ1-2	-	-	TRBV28	CASSPPRDFGLYGYTF	TGTGCCAGCAGCCCTCCCCGGGATTTCGGGCTTTATGGCTACACCTTC
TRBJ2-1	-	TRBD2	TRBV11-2	CASSLGGGGESYNEQFF	TGTGCCAGCAGCTTAGGCGGGGGAGGGGAATCCTACAATGAGCAGTTCTTC
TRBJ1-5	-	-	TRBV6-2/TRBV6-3	CASSTHPDGYNQPQHF	TGTGCCAGCAGTACTCACCCGGACGGGTACAATCAGCCCCAGCATTTT
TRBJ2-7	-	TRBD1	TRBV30	CAWGRQGPYEQYF	TGTGCCTGGGGAAGACAGGGCCCCTACGAGCAGTACTTC
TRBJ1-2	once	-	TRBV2	CASDREGNGYTF	TGTGCCAGCGACAGAGAAGGGAATGGCTACACCTTC
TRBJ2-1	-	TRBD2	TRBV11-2	CASSSYNGRVDEQFF	TGTGCCAGCAGCTCATACAACGGGAGGGTCGATGAGCAGTTCTTC
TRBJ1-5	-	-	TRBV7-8	CASSLGDLNQPQHF	TGTGCCAGCAGCTTAGGGGACCTAAATCAGCCCCAGCATTTT
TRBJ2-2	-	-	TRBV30	CAWSRDSHTGELFF	TGTGCCTGGAGTCGGGACTCCCACACCGGGGAGCTGTTTTTT
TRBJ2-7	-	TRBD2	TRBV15	CATSREGAGDVWDEQYF	TGTGCCACCAGCAGAGAGGGAGCGGGAGATGTTTGGGACGAGCAGTACTTC
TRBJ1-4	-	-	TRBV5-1	CASSDSSTNEKLFF	TGCGCCAGCAGCGACAGTTCAACTAATGAAAAACTGTTTTTT
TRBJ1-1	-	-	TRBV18	CASSKRSDLVQNTEAFF	TGTGCCAGCTCCAAAAGGTCGGATTTAGTCCAAAACACTGAAGCTTTCTTT
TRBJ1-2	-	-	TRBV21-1	CASSHRVHGYTF	TGTGCCAGCAGCCACAGGGTACATGGCTACACCTTC
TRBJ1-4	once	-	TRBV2	CASRKLPGSLLVEKLFF	TGTGCCAGCAGAAAGTTACCAGGCAGTCTTCTCGTCGAAAAACTGTTTTTT
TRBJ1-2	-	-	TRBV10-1	CASSESGRNYGYTF	TGCGCCAGCAGTGAGTCGGGACGGAACTATGGCTACACCTTC
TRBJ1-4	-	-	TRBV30	CAWKEGDRVNEKLFF	TGTGCCTGGAAAGAGGGAGACCGTGTAAATGAAAAACTGTTTTTT
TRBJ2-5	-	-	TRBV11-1	CASSQGAEIQETQYF	TGTGCCAGCAGCCAAGGGGCAGAAATACAAGAGACCCAGTACTTC
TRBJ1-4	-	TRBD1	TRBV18	CASSPPGGQGMKELFF	TGTGCCAGCTCACCACCGGGGGGACAGGGGATGAAGGAACTGTTTTTT
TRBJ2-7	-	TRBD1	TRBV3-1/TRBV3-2	CASSQDSRGQGDEQYF	TGTGCCAGCAGCCAAGATTCCCGGGGACAGGGAGACGAGCAGTACTTC
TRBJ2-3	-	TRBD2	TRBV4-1	CASSPGGGGRADTQYF	TGCGCCAGCAGCCCAGGCGGGGGAGGGCGCGCAGATACGCAGTATTTT
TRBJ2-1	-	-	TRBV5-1	CASTKFGAGLTDEQFF	TGCGCCAGCACTAAATTTGGGGCAGGGTTGACTGATGAGCAGTTCTTC
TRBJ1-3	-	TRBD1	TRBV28	CASSFPSLTGSGGNTIYF	TGTGCCAGCAGTTTCCCGTCCCTGACAGGGTCGGGTGGAAACACCATATATTTT
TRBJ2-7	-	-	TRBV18	CASSPQNSYREGYEQYF	TGTGCCAGCTCACCCCAAAACAGTTACAGGGAAGGATACGAGCAGTACTTC
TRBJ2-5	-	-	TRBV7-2	CASSLLGNREETQYF	TGTGCCAGCAGCCTCCTGGGCAATAGGGAAGAGACCCAGTACTTC
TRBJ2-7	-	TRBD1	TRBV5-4	CASRDRSSYEQYF	TGTGCCAGCAGGGACAGGTCATCCTACGAGCAGTACTTC
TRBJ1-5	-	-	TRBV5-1	CASSLRPSLDQPQHF	TGCGCCAGCAGTCTGCGCCCATCCCTCGATCAGCCCCAGCATTTT
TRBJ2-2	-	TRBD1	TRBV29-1	CSVEEVTRGYTGELFF	TGCAGCGTTGAAGAGGTTACCAGGGGGTACACCGGGGAGCTGTTTTTT
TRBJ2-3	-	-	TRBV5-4	CASSGLQGDTQYF	TGTGCCAGCAGCGGGCTCCAAGGGGATACGCAGTATTTT
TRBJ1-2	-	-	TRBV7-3	CASSFGPEHTNYGYTF	TGTGCCAGCAGCTTCGGGCCGGAACACACTAACTATGGCTACACCTTC
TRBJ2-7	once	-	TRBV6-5	CASSYWGPSYEQYF	TGTGCCAGCAGTTACTGGGGGCCGTCCTACGAGCAGTACTTC
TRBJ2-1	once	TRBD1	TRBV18	CASSPGQGVSYNEQFF	TGTGCCAGCTCACCCGGACAGGGGGTCTCCTACAATGAGCAGTTCTTC
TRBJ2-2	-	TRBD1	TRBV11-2	CASSLNRGLIGELFF	TGTGCCAGCAGCCTCAACAGGGGGCTTATCGGGGAGCTGTTTTTT
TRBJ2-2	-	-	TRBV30	CAWRTGQGLAPSRGELFF	TGTGCCTGGAGAACGGGACAGGGACTAGCACCATCCCGGGGGGAGCTGTTTTTT
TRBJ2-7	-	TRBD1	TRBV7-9	CASSSEVQGAVYEQYF	TGTGCCAGCAGCTCCGAGGTCCAGGGGGCGGTCTACGAGCAGTACTTC
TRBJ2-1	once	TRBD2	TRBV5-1	CASSPETSGRGEQFF	TGCGCCAGCAGCCCGGAGACTAGCGGGAGGGGTGAGCAGTTCTTC
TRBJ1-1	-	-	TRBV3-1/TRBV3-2	CASSQDTEAFF	TGTGCCAGCAGCCAAGACACTGAAGCTTTCTTT